Reported below is one T cell receptor (beta chain). Donors consisted of healthy bone marrow donors. Amplification used 60 Vbeta primers and 13 Jbeta primers. Only in-frame clones appear in the TCRdb table, and some are missing; sequencing was by immunoSEQ multiplex PCR. Found here are around 210,000 clones, approximately 85% of them singletons; the top ten hold roughly 0.22%. This sample is drawn from a study of cytomegalovirus exposure and HLA in healthy donors. Germline-derived CDR1 and CDR2 are SGHNT and YYREEE (reference sequence). This CDR3 is 14 amino acids long. V was pared by 3 bases and J by 1 base, with 4 bases of the junction left unmatched.

V usage is TRBV5-4 and J usage is TRBJ2-7; 7 positions agree with TRBD1. The clonotype comes from a girl between 2 and 10 years old in good health and CMV-seronegative. Sequences were obtained from PBMCs. CDR3 bases: TGTGCCAGCAGCTGGACAGGTAGTTCCTACGAGCAGTACTTC. Encoded protein: CASSWTGSSYEQYF. The whole variable domain, filled in from reference TRBV5-4 and TRBJ2-7, reads ETGVTQSPTHLIKTRGQQVTLRCSSQSGHNTVSWYQQALGQGPQFIFQYYREEENGRGNFPPRFSGLQFPNYSSELNVNALELDDSALYLCASSWTGSSYEQYFGPGTRLTVT.